One and the same sample provided the 20 T cell receptor beta chains below, sequenced in a study of T cells in Graves' hyperthyroidism and ophthalmopathy. TCR beta CDR3 regions were amplified from RNA. With the HTBI primer set, the TCR CDR3 went through a first round of RT-PCR. Each CDR3 protein gets one entry after TCRdb re-called the multiplex PCR reads with MiXCR. The sample has approximately 720,000 distinct CDR3 sequences; around 20% are singletons. Sequences were obtained from blood. These TCRs come from a woman between 50 and 59 years old with Graves' hyperthyroidism that later progressed to Graves' ophthalmopathy.

This clonotype appeared a few times. Its ends do not fully match the called genes, so a read error is possible. The rearrangement uses TRBV6-6 and TRBJ2-5; 8 positions match TRBD1. The CDR3 sequence is 14 residues long. Per the germline V gene, CDR1 is MNHNY and CDR2 is SVGAGI (reference sequence). CDR3 protein: CASGYSGQGETQYF. In DNA, the CDR3 is TGTGCCAGCGGTTACTCAGGACAGGGCGAGACCCAGTACTTC.

This sequence joins TRBV18 and TRBJ1-3; TRBD1 aligns across 7 bases. Per the germline V gene, CDR1 is KGHSH and CDR2 is LQKENI. The CDR3 consists of 14 residues. Losses at the gene ends were 5 bases for V and 4 bases for J; bases not matched to a gene: 5. The CDR3 nucleotides are TGTGCCAGCTCAAACAGGGGATCAGGAAACACCATATATTTT. Protein: CASSNRGSGNTIYF. Full variable domain (outside the CDR3, taken from reference TRBV18 and TRBJ1-3): NAGVMQNPRHLVRRRGQEARLRCSPMKGHSHVYWYRQLPEEGLKFMVYLQKENIIDESGMPKERFSAEFPKEGPSILRIQQVVRGDSAAYFCASSNRGSGNTIYFGEGSWLTVV.

This clonotype was found many times. This rearrangement joins TRBV5-1 to TRBJ1-2, with 8 bases matching TRBD1. From germline, CDR1 is SGHRS and CDR2 YFSETQ. Trimming cost V 5 bases and J 8 bases; bases outside gene matches: 17. The CDR3 loop spans 16 amino acids. CDR3 amino acids: CASSPTGTGSRGGYTF. The CDR3 DNA reads TGCGCCAGCAGTCCAACCGGGACAGGCTCCCGCGGCGGCTACACCTTC.

This clonotype was counted only a few times. V gene TRBV12-5 combines with J gene TRBJ1-2, with D tentatively TRBD1 (5 bases). The CDR3 totals 13 residues. The germline gives CDR1 LGHNT, CDR2 FRNRAP. V was clipped by 3 bases and J by 6 bases, with 11 bases between them. CDR3 sequence: CASGLAGINGYTF. The CDR3 DNA reads as TGTGCTAGTGGTTTAGCAGGGATCAATGGCTACACCTTC.

In its sample, this clonotype was seen many times. The chain carries TRBV20-1 and TRBJ2-5; 13 bases agree with TRBD2. CDR1 is DFQATT and CDR2 is SNEGSKA in the germline V gene (reference sequence). This CDR3 spans 14 amino acids. V was pared by 6 bases and J by 9 bases, with 10 bases of the junction left unmatched. The chain's CDR3 is CSANTGLAGSAQYF. CDR3 DNA: TGCAGTGCCAACACGGGACTAGCGGGGTCGGCCCAGTACTTC.

This clonotype was found many times. The chain uses TRBV6-1 and TRBJ1-2; D uncertain. The CDR3 runs 14 residues. V gave up 6 bases and J gave up 2 bases, with 13 bases separating them. Germline assignment: CDR1 MNHNS and CDR2 SASEGT. The CDR3 nucleotides are TGTGCCAGCAGCCCGGTTCCATTCAACTATGGCTACACCTTC. It encodes CASSPVPFNYGYTF.

V is TRBV6-6 and J is TRBJ2-1; TRBD2 matches 12 bases. The V gene end was trimmed by 0 bases and the J gene end by 9 bases; junction bases not matched to a gene: 12. The length of the CDR3 is 18 residues. Germline lookup yields CDR1 MNHNY and CDR2 SVGAGI (reference sequence). CDR3 DNA sequence: TGTGCCAGCAGTTACTCCCCATTCCTAGCGGGGGGGCCGGTTGAGCAGTTCTTC. Translation: CASSYSPFLAGGPVEQFF.

This chain uses TRBV15 with TRBJ1-2; D remains unclear. The V end was cut by 0 bases, the J end by 7 bases, with 6 bases between. The CDR3 extends over 12 amino acids. CDR1 LNHNV and CDR2 YYDKDF come from the germline V gene (reference sequence). The CDR3 nucleotides are TGTGCCACCAGCAGAGATCGGAGTGGCTACACCTTC. Amino acid sequence: CATSRDRSGYTF.

The chain uses TRBV24-1 and TRBJ2-3; D gene uncertain. The CDR3 extends over 16 amino acids. The germline V gene has CDR1 KGHDR and CDR2 SFDVKD. With 3 bases removed from V and 1 base from J, the gap between germline ends came to 13 bases. CDR3 protein: CATSDEGLVGTDTQYF. CDR3 nucleotide sequence: TGTGCCACCAGTGATGAAGGGTTGGTCGGCACAGATACGCAGTATTTT.

Many counts were recorded for this clonotype. CDR3 region: CAWSPRLNTEAFF. For the CDR3, the DNA is TGTGCCTGGAGTCCCCGCTTGAACACTGAAGCTTTCTTT. The genes are TRBV30 and TRBJ1-1; no clear D gene. Trimming pared 2 bases from V and 0 bases from J, leaving 7 bases between. Germline V gene lookup returns CDR1 GTSNPN and CDR2 SVGIG (reference sequence). The CDR3 has 13 amino acids.

The rearrangement links TRBV5-1 to TRBJ1-5; 7 bases match TRBD1. CDR3 size: 13 residues. Per the germline V gene, CDR1 is SGHRS and CDR2 is YFSETQ. Unmatched junction bases numbered 10, after V lost 5 bases and J lost 11 bases. CDR3 loop: CASRRDSAGAQHF. CDR3 coding DNA: TGCGCCAGCAGGCGGGACAGCGCGGGGGCCCAGCATTTT.

This chain links TRBV18 with TRBJ2-7; D is uncertain. Germline loops: CDR1 KGHSH, CDR2 LQKENI. V dropped 3 bases and J dropped 8 bases, with 11 bases sitting between them. This CDR3 has 12 amino acids. In DNA, the CDR3 is TGTGCCAGCTCACCGACCGCGGATAAGCAGTACTTC. Residues: CASSPTADKQYF.

The sample holds a few counts of this clonotype. The chain links TRBV20-1 to TRBJ1-5; D perhaps matches TRBD1 (6 bases). The V and J ends lost 5 bases and 11 bases respectively, with 13 bases between them. CDR1 and CDR2 (germline): DFQATT, SNEGSKA (reference sequence). This CDR3 has 11 residues. As DNA, the CDR3 is TGCAGTGCTGGGACACCTCTTGCCCAGCATTTT. Translated: CSAGTPLAQHF.

V and J are TRBV5-1 and TRBJ2-5; possibly TRBD1 or TRBD2 for D (6 bases each). The CDR3 has 15 amino acids. The V gene lost 1 base and the J gene lost 1 base, with 11 bases spanning the gap. Germline V gives CDR1 SGHRS, CDR2 YFSETQ. The CDR3 reads CASSLISGAQETQYF. Here the CDR3 DNA reads TGCGCCAGCAGCTTGATTTCGGGGGCCCAAGAGACCCAGTACTTC.

The chain joins TRBV29-1 to TRBJ2-7; D unclear. The V gene's germline CDR1 is SQVTM and CDR2 ANQGSEA. The length of the CDR3 is 11 residues. Trimming removed 7 bases at V and 4 bases at J, with 11 bases between. This CDR3 reads CSARGRYEQYF. Written as DNA, the CDR3 is TGCAGCGCCCGAGGTAGATACGAGCAGTACTTC.

In this sample, this clonotype turned up many times. The rearrangement uses TRBV5-1 and TRBJ2-2; D is ambiguous. Trimming left V 2 bases short and J 0 bases short, with 11 bases between. Per the germline V gene, CDR1 is SGHRS and CDR2 is YFSETQ. This CDR3 spans 16 amino acids. The CDR3 sequence: CASSFQDPSNTGELFF. In DNA form, the CDR3 reads TGCGCCAGCAGCTTCCAGGACCCATCGAACACCGGGGAGCTGTTTTTT.

At least ten counts were recorded for this clonotype. The V and J genes are TRBV11-2 and TRBJ1-1; 7 bases fit TRBD1. CDR1 and CDR2 from the germline V gene are SGHAT and FQNNGV. The CDR3 covers 14 residues. V lost 1 base and J lost 4; bases outside the gene matches: 3. As DNA, the CDR3 is TGTGCCAGCAGCTTAGCACAGGGGCGCACTGAAGCTTTCTTT. Protein: CASSLAQGRTEAFF. The entire variable domain, with the rest obtained from reference TRBV11-2 and TRBJ1-1, is as follows: EAGVAQSPRYKIIEKRQSVAFWCNPISGHATLYWYQQILGQGPKLLIQFQNNGVVDDSQLPKDRFSAERLKGVDSTLKIQPAKLEDSAVYLCASSLAQGRTEAFFGQGTRLTVV.

The chain joins TRBV14 to TRBJ1-2, with D possibly matching TRBD1 (6 bases). The germline V gene encodes CDR1 SGHDN and CDR2 FVKESK. V lost 0 bases to trimming and J lost 4 bases, with 9 bases between them. The CDR3 runs to 14 residues. The CDR3 is CASSQEGGGYGYTF. The CDR3 DNA reads TGTGCCAGCAGCCAAGAAGGGGGAGGCTATGGCTACACCTTC.

A few counts support this clonotype. The V and J genes are TRBV5-1 and TRBJ2-3, with D perhaps TRBD2 (5 bases). V gave up 4 bases and J gave up 5 bases, with 14 bases separating them. This CDR3 is 14 amino acids long. The germline gives CDR1 SGHRS, CDR2 YFSETQ. The CDR3 sequence: CASSVDSEGDTQYF. CDR3 bases: TGCGCCAGCAGCGTGGACTCCGAAGGAGATACGCAGTATTTT.

This chain connects TRBV10-3 to TRBJ1-5, with D maybe TRBD1 (6 bases). The ends were cut back, 6 bases at V and 0 bases at J, with 12 bases in the middle. CDR3 size: 15 residues. Germline V gene data show CDR1 as ENHRY and CDR2 as SYGVKD. CDR3 in amino acids: CAISPGQNSNQPQHF. The DNA for the CDR3 is TGTGCCATCAGCCCGGGACAAAATAGCAATCAGCCCCAGCATTTT.